These 10 T cell receptor beta chains came from one sample sequenced in a study of OX40 agonist ivuxolimab in advanced cancers. Profiled with immunoSEQ multiplex PCR; TCRdb holds only in-frame clones, not every one. Of tens of thousands of clones in the sample, about 88% were seen once. Source: CD4+ or CD8+ T cells sorted from blood, taken in a trial of the OX40 agonist ivuxolimab. The receptors originated from an adult with an advanced solid tumor such as melanoma, head and neck, liver or kidney cancer.

The chain has TRBV7-9 and TRBJ2-7; D is unclear. Trimming left V 1 base short and J 2 bases short, with 12 bases between. The germline CDR1 and CDR2 sequences are SEHNR and FQNEAQ (reference sequence). The CDR3 loop spans 15 amino acids. The CDR3 is CASSLDRPPAYEQYF. DNA of the CDR3: TGTGCCAGCAGCTTAGATAGGCCTCCTGCCTACGAGCAGTACTTC. Filled out from reference TRBV7-9 and TRBJ2-7, the complete variable domain reads DTGVSQNPRHKITKRGQNVTFRCDPISEHNRLYWYRQTLGQGPEFLTYFQNEAQLEKSRLLSDRFSAERPKGSFSTLEIQRTEQGDSAMYLCASSLDRPPAYEQYFGPGTRLTVT.

This rearrangement joins TRBV12-1 to TRBJ2-7; the listed D gene, TRBD1, was not tested against the DNA. TRBV12-1 is labeled a pseudogene. There are 14 residues in the CDR3. This CDR3 is CASSRLDISYEQYF. In DNA, the CDR3 is TGTGCCAGCAGCCGGTTGGACATTTCCTACGAGCAGTACTTC.

The genes are TRBV9 and TRBJ2-1; TRBD2 matches 8 bases. V gave up 0 bases and J gave up 8 bases; unmatched junction bases: 4. This CDR3 has 14 amino acids. CDR1 is SGDLS, CDR2 YYNGEE, per germline. The CDR3: CASSVAGGTHEQFF. CDR3 nucleotide sequence: TGTGCCAGCAGCGTAGCGGGAGGGACCCATGAGCAGTTCTTC.

This CDR3 reads CSETNSGATYNEQFF. Here the CDR3 DNA reads TGCAGCGAGACTAATAGCGGGGCGACCTACAATGAGCAGTTCTTC. J is TRBJ2-1 and V is TRBV29-1; 8 nucleotides match TRBD2. This CDR3 comprises 15 residues. V lost 7 bases, J lost 2 bases, and 10 bases stayed unmatched. Germline CDR1 SQVTM, CDR2 ANQGSEA.

The chain joins TRBV27 to TRBJ2-1; 8 nucleotides align to TRBD1. The junction had 9 bases not matched to a gene; V was cut back by 5 bases and J by 9 bases. Germline CDR1 reads MNHEY; CDR2 reads SMNVEV (reference sequence). The CDR3 is 14 residues long. The CDR3 DNA sequence: TGTGCCAGCAGTCTCCTGACAGGGGTGGCTGAGCAGTTCTTC. Translated: CASSLLTGVAEQFF.

The chain links TRBV19 to TRBJ2-1; 9 positions match TRBD2. CDR3 length: 17 amino acids. V shed 3 bases and J 9 bases; nucleotides not matched to a gene: 15. Germline V gene sequence: CDR1 LNHDA, CDR2 SQIVND (reference sequence). In DNA form, the CDR3 reads TGTGCCAGTAGTATCATCTCGGTGGCGGGAGGGCCTGGTGAGCAGTTCTTC. It specifies CASSIISVAGGPGEQFF.

The V and J genes are TRBV7-8 and TRBJ1-2; 9 bases line up with TRBD1. Germline assignment: CDR1 SGHVS and CDR2 FQNEAQ. This CDR3 comprises 17 residues. J was trimmed by 1 base and V by 4 bases; bases with no gene match: 10. The CDR3 reads CASSSSGTGPLNYGYTF. In DNA form, the CDR3 reads TGTGCCAGCAGCTCCTCCGGGACAGGGCCCCTTAACTATGGCTACACCTTC.

The CDR3 nucleotides are TGTGCCAGCAGTTTTTACGACGGGTACGGGGAGCAGTACTTC. This translates into CASSFYDGYGEQYF. This chain links TRBV27 with TRBJ2-7; D not resolved. Germline V gives CDR1 MNHEY, CDR2 SMNVEV (reference sequence). V lost 3 bases, J lost 7 bases, and 16 bases lay in between. The CDR3 length is 14 residues.

This sequence joins TRBV11-2 and TRBJ2-4, with TRBD2 matching 7 bases. V lost 3 bases to trimming and J lost 0 bases; unmatched junction nucleotides: 8. CDR1 and CDR2 from the germline V gene are SGHAT and FQNNGV. The CDR3 extends over 17 amino acids. CDR3 bases: TGTGCCAGCAGCTTGGATAAGGGAGGGCTAGCCAAAAACATTCAGTACTTC. Its protein is CASSLDKGGLAKNIQYF.

The rearrangement uses TRBV19 and TRBJ1-2; 11 bases match TRBD1. The germline CDR1 and CDR2 sequences are LNHDA and SQIVND (reference sequence). The junction had 5 bases not matched to a gene; V was cut back by 11 bases and J by 6 bases. This CDR3 region has 12 residues. As DNA, the CDR3 is TGTGCCGTAGGACAGGGGGCGAATGGCTACACCTTC. Its translation is CAVGQGANGYTF.